The 29 T cell receptor beta chains listed next were all sequenced from one sample in a study of blood T cell repertoires in COVID-19. Sequencing was performed with immunoSEQ multiplex PCR; in TCRdb, only in-frame clones are kept and a portion is missing. Seen here are some 240,000 clones, 65% to 90% observed once, and the top ten hold around 1.5%. Sequencing was carried out using peripheral blood. The receptors here all came from a woman between 35 and 50 years old who had recovered from COVID-19.

The chain employs TRBV6-6 and TRBJ1-3, with D maybe TRBD1 (5 bases). Trimming took 0 bases from V and 2 from J, leaving 8 bases between them. The CDR3 sequence is 15 residues long. From germline, CDR1 is MNHNY and CDR2 SVGAGI (reference sequence). Here the CDR3 reads CASSYSGRAGNTIYF. The CDR3 coding sequence is TGTGCCAGCAGTTACTCCGGCAGGGCTGGAAACACCATATATTTT.

The rearrangement joins TRBV7-9 to TRBJ1-1; 7 nucleotides match TRBD1. This CDR3 is built from 13 residues. With 10 bases clipped from V and 6 bases from J, the junction kept 11 bases outside the gene matches. Germline CDR1 and CDR2: SEHNR and FQNEAQ (reference sequence). DNA of the CDR3: TGTGCCACCACAGGGGCTACGTATTCTGAAGCTTTCTTT. Its protein is CATTGATYSEAFF.

The chain couples TRBV7-9 to TRBJ1-1; D might be TRBD1 (6 bases). The germline V gene encodes CDR1 SEHNR and CDR2 FQNEAQ (reference sequence). Trimming shortened V by 1 base and J by 11 bases, and 14 bases separated the two germline ends. There are 13 residues in the CDR3. The CDR3 loop is CASSLGQGPGAFF. In DNA form, the CDR3 reads TGTGCCAGCAGCTTAGGCCAGGGGCCGGGGGCTTTCTTT.

In this sample, this clone turned up a few times. This chain links TRBV18 with TRBJ1-5, with D maybe TRBD1 (6 bases). From germline, CDR1 is KGHSH and CDR2 LQKENI. CDR3 length: 16 residues. The V and J ends lost 5 bases and 2 bases respectively, with 16 bases between them. CDR3 in amino acids: CASSANTGYGNQPQHF. The CDR3 coding sequence is TGTGCCAGCTCAGCGAATACAGGGTACGGCAATCAGCCCCAGCATTTT.

This clone was counted a few times. The chain couples TRBV5-8 to TRBJ1-1; no reliable D call. Germline values: CDR1 SGHTS, CDR2 YDEGEE. V shed 2 bases and J shed 0 bases, with 17 bases lying between them. The CDR3 extends over 17 amino acids. CDR3 nucleotide sequence: TGTGCCAGCAGCTTCACGGGAAATGGATTCATGAACACTGAAGCTTTCTTT. Protein product: CASSFTGNGFMNTEAFF.

The genes are TRBV27 and TRBJ2-5; TRBD2 aligns across 8 bases. With 6 bases clipped from V and 5 bases from J, the junction kept 5 bases outside the gene matches. The V gene's germline CDR1 is MNHEY and CDR2 SMNVEV (reference sequence). CDR3 length equals 13 residues. The chain's CDR3 is CASSGGAGETQYF. The CDR3 DNA is TGTGCCAGCAGCGGGGGGGCCGGGGAGACCCAGTACTTC.

V is TRBV6-6 and J is TRBJ1-1; TRBD1 matches 8 bases. Losses at the gene ends were 6 bases for V and 0 bases for J; bases not matched to a gene: 9. There are 16 residues in the CDR3. Germline loops: CDR1 MNHNY, CDR2 SVGAGI (reference sequence). CDR3 residues: CASRPGQGTLNTEAFF. The CDR3 coding sequence is TGTGCCAGCAGACCTGGACAGGGAACTTTGAACACTGAAGCTTTCTTT.

This chain connects TRBV11-3 to TRBJ2-6; tentative D call: TRBD1 (6 bases). CDR1 and CDR2 from the germline V gene are SGHNT and YENEEA. Trimming left V 4 bases short and J 0 bases short, with 13 bases between. CDR3 size: 17 residues. Here the CDR3 DNA reads TGTGCCAGCAGCTCGAGAAAGGACAGCTCTGGGGCCAACGTCCTGACTTTC. Protein sequence: CASSSRKDSSGANVLTF.

This clone turned up a few times. The chain's CDR3 is CASSPQGIRSSLPYEQYF. CDR3 sequence (DNA): TGTGCCAGCTCACCACAGGGGATACGAAGTTCGTTACCCTACGAGCAGTACTTC. This chain joins TRBV18 and TRBJ2-7; weak D call: TRBD1 (5 bases). This CDR3 is built from 18 residues. Trimming left V 1 base short and J 2 bases short, with 21 bases between. Germline CDR1 reads KGHSH; CDR2 reads LQKENI.

This chain joins TRBV11-3 and TRBJ2-1; D possibly corresponds to TRBD2 (6 bases). The germline V gene encodes CDR1 SGHNT and CDR2 YENEEA. There are 16 residues in the CDR3. V shed 2 bases and J shed 0 bases, with 11 bases lying between them. In nucleotides, the CDR3 is TGTGCCAGCAGCTTAAGTGTGGGGGGCTCCTACAATGAGCAGTTCTTC. Its protein is CASSLSVGGSYNEQFF.

The chain combines TRBV7-2 with TRBJ2-3, with D unresolved. The ends were cut back, 2 bases at V and 4 bases at J, with 13 bases in the middle. The germline V gene encodes CDR1 SGHTA and CDR2 FQGNSA. CDR3 length: 15 residues. The CDR3 is CASSLSVTPPDTQYF. DNA of the CDR3: TGTGCCAGCAGCTTATCGGTAACCCCCCCAGATACGCAGTATTTT.

The rearrangement uses TRBV19 and TRBJ1-1; 7 bases line up with TRBD1. The germline gives CDR1 LNHDA, CDR2 SQIVND (reference sequence). Trimming removed 2 bases from V and 9 bases from J; junction bases left unmatched: 3. This CDR3 spans 12 amino acids. CDR3 region: CASSITDRQAFF. CDR3 DNA: TGTGCCAGTAGTATAACGGACAGGCAAGCTTTCTTT.

V usage is TRBV12-3 or TRBV12-4 and J usage is TRBJ1-5, with a tentative D call TRBD1 (6 bases). V was shortened by 5 bases and J by 6 bases, with 11 bases between the two germline ends. The CDR3 extends over 13 amino acids. The CDR3 is CASSLQGAQPQHF. Here the CDR3 DNA reads TGTGCCAGCAGTCTACAGGGAGCTCAGCCCCAGCATTTT.

V and J are TRBV6-5 and TRBJ1-2; 7 nucleotides line up with TRBD1. Germline CDR1 MNHEY, CDR2 SVGAGI. CDR3 size: 16 residues. J gave up 0 bases and V 2 bases, and 6 bases lay outside the gene matches. The CDR3 protein is CASSYTTGTANYGYTF. As DNA, the CDR3 is TGTGCCAGCAGTTACACGACAGGGACAGCTAACTATGGCTACACCTTC.

This chain connects TRBV19 to TRBJ1-5; 8 positions agree with TRBD1. The CDR3 is 17 residues long. From germline, CDR1 is LNHDA and CDR2 SQIVND (reference sequence). V trimming: 0 bases; J trimming: 2 bases; junction bases outside the gene matches: 6. Here the CDR3 reads CASSIDLATGGNQPQHF. The DNA of the CDR3 is TGTGCCAGTAGTATAGATTTAGCGACAGGGGGCAATCAGCCCCAGCATTTT.

The chain recombines TRBV19 with TRBJ1-1; D unresolved. CDR3 length equals 14 residues. V lost 6 bases and J lost 5, with 16 bases in between. In germline, CDR1 is LNHDA, CDR2 SQIVND (reference sequence). DNA of the CDR3: TGTGCCAGTAGCCAACGACACAGCGGTACTGAAGCTTTCTTT. Protein sequence: CASSQRHSGTEAFF.

CDR3 nucleotides: TGTGCCAGCAGCCCCCGGACAGGGGGCTACTATGGCTACACCTTC. Encoded protein: CASSPRTGGYYGYTF. The chain recombines TRBV11-3 with TRBJ1-2, with 11 bases lining up with TRBD1. The CDR3 runs to 15 residues. The trim removed 5 bases at V and 3 bases at J, leaving 5 bases unmatched. CDR1 is SGHNT, CDR2 YENEEA, per germline.

This chain joins TRBV19 and TRBJ2-3, with TRBD1 identical over 11 bases. J gave up 4 bases and V 4 bases, and 4 bases lay outside the gene matches. CDR3 length: 15 amino acids. CDR1 is LNHDA and CDR2 is SQIVND in the germline V gene (reference sequence). DNA for the CDR3: TGTGCCAGTAGTAAAGGACAGGGGGCGGCAGATACGCAGTATTTT. As protein: CASSKGQGAADTQYF.

The rearrangement joins TRBV28 to TRBJ2-4; 7 nucleotides match TRBD1. Germline trimming cut 7 bases from V and 1 base from J; bases unmatched to any gene: 4. The CDR3 runs 14 residues. From germline, CDR1 is MDHEN and CDR2 SYDVKM. CDR3 DNA sequence: TGTGCCAGCACAGGGGGTATTGCCAAAAACATTCAGTACTTC. This sequence encodes CASTGGIAKNIQYF. Full variable domain (remainder filled in from reference TRBV28 and TRBJ2-4): DVKVTQSSRYLVKRTGEKVFLECVQDMDHENMFWYRQDPGLGLRLIYFSYDVKMKEKGDIPEGYSVSREKKERFSLILESASTNQTSMYLCASTGGIAKNIQYFGAGTRLSVL.

V and J are TRBV24-1 and TRBJ1-1; 7 nucleotides match TRBD1. V lost 4 bases to trimming and J lost 8 bases; unmatched junction nucleotides: 3. Germline V gene data show CDR1 as KGHDR and CDR2 as SFDVKD. CDR3 size: 12 residues. The CDR3 region is CATSEVTGEAFF. Written as DNA, the CDR3 is TGTGCCACCAGTGAAGTGACAGGGGAAGCTTTCTTT.

The chain is built from TRBV11-2 and TRBJ2-7; 8 nucleotides line up with TRBD1. The germline V gene has CDR1 SGHAT and CDR2 FQNNGV. J lost 2 bases, V lost 4 bases, and 4 bases had no gene match. CDR3 size: 14 residues. The CDR3 is CASSSRQGPYEQYF. The CDR3 DNA reads TGTGCCAGCAGCTCGAGACAGGGGCCCTACGAGCAGTACTTC.

The J gene is TRBJ2-2, the V gene TRBV4-3; D is uncertain. This CDR3 comprises 15 residues. The V gene's germline CDR1 is LGHNA and CDR2 YSLEER. With 0 bases removed from V and 0 bases from J, the gap between germline ends came to 5 bases. The CDR3 loop reads CASSQETANTGELFF. The CDR3, as DNA: TGCGCCAGCAGCCAAGAAACAGCGAACACCGGGGAGCTGTTTTTT.

The chain recombines TRBV7-2 with TRBJ1-3; TRBD1 aligns across 7 bases. J gave up 7 bases and V 8 bases, and 17 bases lay outside the gene matches. The length of the CDR3 is 16 residues. Germline-derived CDR1 and CDR2 are SGHTA and FQGNSA. The CDR3 protein is CASRYRGGGLSNTIYF. CDR3 coding DNA: TGTGCCAGCCGCTACCGAGGGGGCGGTCTAAGTAACACCATATATTTT.

The chain recombines TRBV9 with TRBJ2-4; 13 bases map to TRBD2. There are 17 residues in the CDR3. V lost 2 bases to trimming and J lost 7 bases; unmatched junction nucleotides: 9. CDR1 SGDLS and CDR2 YYNGEE come from the germline V gene. The CDR3 sequence is CASSVGLAGDRENIQYF. The CDR3 region has the DNA TGTGCCAGCAGCGTCGGACTAGCGGGGGACCGGGAGAACATTCAGTACTTC.

Here the CDR3 reads CASSLGSGGRQTQYF. In DNA form, the CDR3 reads TGTGCCAGCAGCTTAGGTTCGGGGGGGCGTCAGACCCAGTACTTC. The chain links TRBV7-2 to TRBJ2-5; 8 bases match TRBD2. Germline V gives CDR1 SGHTA, CDR2 FQGNSA. J was trimmed by 6 bases and V by 1 base; bases with no gene match: 7. The CDR3 totals 15 residues.

V gene TRBV5-1 combines with J gene TRBJ2-3, with 10 nucleotides matching TRBD2. The junction had 8 bases not matched to a gene; V was cut back by 5 bases and J by 5 bases. The CDR3 totals 15 residues. Germline CDR1 and CDR2: SGHRS and YFSETQ. DNA for the CDR3: TGCGCCAGCAGTTCAAGCGGGGGGGCGATAGATACGCAGTATTTT. Its protein is CASSSSGGAIDTQYF. Complete variable domain (other parts from reference TRBV5-1 and TRBJ2-3): KAGVTQTPRYLIKTRGQQVTLSCSPISGHRSVSWYQQTPGQGLQFLFEYFSETQRNKGNFPGRFSGRQFSNSRSEMNVSTLELGDSALYLCASSSSGGAIDTQYFGPGTRLTVL.

The chain's CDR3 is CASSFRQVGDTQYF. The CDR3, as DNA: TGTGCCAGCAGCTTTAGACAGGTGGGGGATACGCAGTATTTT. The chain couples TRBV7-9 to TRBJ2-3; D is possibly TRBD1 (6 bases). The germline V gene has CDR1 SEHNR and CDR2 FQNEAQ (reference sequence). The V and J ends lost 3 bases and 6 bases respectively, with 13 bases between them. The CDR3 has 14 residues.

This sequence joins TRBV13 and TRBJ2-1, with 13 bases identical to TRBD2. V trimming: 5 bases; J trimming: 5 bases; junction bases outside the gene matches: 3. The CDR3 runs 15 residues. Germline V CDR1 and CDR2: PRHDT, FYEKMQ (reference sequence). This CDR3 is CASSQLAGGHNEQFF. CDR3 bases: TGTGCCAGCAGCCAACTAGCGGGGGGGCACAATGAGCAGTTCTTC.

The V call is TRBV7-2, the J call TRBJ1-3, with D unresolved. V was clipped by 3 bases and J by 0 bases, with 18 bases between them. The CDR3 extends over 18 amino acids. Germline CDR1 is SGHTA and CDR2 is FQGNSA. The CDR3 reads CASSFISGLGGSGNTIYF. Written as DNA, the CDR3 is TGTGCCAGCAGCTTCATCTCCGGACTGGGAGGCTCTGGAAACACCATATATTTT.